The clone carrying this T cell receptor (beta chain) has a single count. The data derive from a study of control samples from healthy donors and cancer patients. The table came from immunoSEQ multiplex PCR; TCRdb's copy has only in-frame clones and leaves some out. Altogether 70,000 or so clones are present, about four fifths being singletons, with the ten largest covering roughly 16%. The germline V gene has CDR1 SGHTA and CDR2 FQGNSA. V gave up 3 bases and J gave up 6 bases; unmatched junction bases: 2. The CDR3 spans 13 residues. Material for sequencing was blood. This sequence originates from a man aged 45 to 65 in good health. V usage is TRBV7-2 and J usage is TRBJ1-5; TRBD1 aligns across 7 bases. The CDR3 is CASSFDRAQPQHF. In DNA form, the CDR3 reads TGTGCCAGCAGCTTTGACAGGGCTCAGCCCCAGCATTTT.